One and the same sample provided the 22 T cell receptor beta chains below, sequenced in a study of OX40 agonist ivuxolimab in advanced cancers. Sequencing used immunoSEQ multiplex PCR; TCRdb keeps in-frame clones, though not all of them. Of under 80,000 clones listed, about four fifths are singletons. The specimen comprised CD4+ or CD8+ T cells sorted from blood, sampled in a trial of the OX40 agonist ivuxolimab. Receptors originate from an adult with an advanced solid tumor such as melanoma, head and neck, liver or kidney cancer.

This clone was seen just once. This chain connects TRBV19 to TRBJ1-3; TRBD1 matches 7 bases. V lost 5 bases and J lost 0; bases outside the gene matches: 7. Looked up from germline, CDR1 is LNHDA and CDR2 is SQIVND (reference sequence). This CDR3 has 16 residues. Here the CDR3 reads CASSPDRATSGNTIYF. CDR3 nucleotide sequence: TGTGCCAGTAGTCCCGACAGGGCAACCTCTGGAAACACCATATATTTT.

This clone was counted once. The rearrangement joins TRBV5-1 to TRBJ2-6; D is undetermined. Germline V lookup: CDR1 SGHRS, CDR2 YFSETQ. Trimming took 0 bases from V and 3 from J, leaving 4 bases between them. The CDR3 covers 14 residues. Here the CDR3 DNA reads TGCGCCAGCAGCTTGGACCTTGGGGCCAACGTCCTGACTTTC. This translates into CASSLDLGANVLTF.

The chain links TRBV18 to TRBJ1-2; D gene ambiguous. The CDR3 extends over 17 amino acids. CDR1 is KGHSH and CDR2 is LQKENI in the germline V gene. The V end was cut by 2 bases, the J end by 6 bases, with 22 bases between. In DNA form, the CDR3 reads TGTGCCAGCTCACCAACAATAGTAGCAGGCCGGGAGGATGGCTACACCTTC. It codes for CASSPTIVAGREDGYTF.

The CDR3 DNA sequence: TGTGCCAGCAGCCCGGCACGCGTTGGGTCTACAGATACGCAGTATTTT. Amino acid sequence: CASSPARVGSTDTQYF. The chain recombines TRBV5-6 with TRBJ2-3; D is unclear. This CDR3 contains 16 residues. V was pared by 4 bases and J by 3 bases, with 18 bases between. CDR1 is SGHDT and CDR2 is YYEEEE in the germline V gene. Supplemented by reference TRBV5-6 and TRBJ2-3, the full variable domain reads DAGVTQSPTHLIKTRGQQVTLRCSPKSGHDTVSWYQQALGQGPQFIFQYYEEEERQRGNFPDRFSGHQFPNYSSELNVNALLLGDSALYLCASSPARVGSTDTQYFGPGTRLTVL.

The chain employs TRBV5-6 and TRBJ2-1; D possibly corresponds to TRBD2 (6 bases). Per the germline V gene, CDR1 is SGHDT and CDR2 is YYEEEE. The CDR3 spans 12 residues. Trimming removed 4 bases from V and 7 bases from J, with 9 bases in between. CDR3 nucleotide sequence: TGTGCCAGCAGCATTGGGAGGAATGAGCAGTTCTTC. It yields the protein CASSIGRNEQFF.

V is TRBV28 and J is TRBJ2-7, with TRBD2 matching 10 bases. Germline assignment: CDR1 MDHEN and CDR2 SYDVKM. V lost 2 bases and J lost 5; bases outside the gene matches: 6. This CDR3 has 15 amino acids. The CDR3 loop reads CASSLIPSGSDEQYF. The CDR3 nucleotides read TGTGCCAGCAGTTTAATTCCTAGCGGGAGTGACGAGCAGTACTTC. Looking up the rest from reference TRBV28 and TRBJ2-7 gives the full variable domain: DVKVTQSSRYLVKRTGEKVFLECVQDMDHENMFWYRQDPGLGLRLIYFSYDVKMKEKGDIPEGYSVSREKKERFSLILESASTNQTSMYLCASSLIPSGSDEQYFGPGTRLTVT.

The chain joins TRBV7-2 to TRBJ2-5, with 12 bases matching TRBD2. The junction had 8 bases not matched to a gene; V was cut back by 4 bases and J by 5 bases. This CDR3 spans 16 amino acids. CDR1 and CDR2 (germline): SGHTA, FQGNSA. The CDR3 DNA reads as TGTGCCAGCAGCTCCAAAAGACTAGCGGGAGAGGAGACCCAGTACTTC. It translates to CASSSKRLAGEETQYF.

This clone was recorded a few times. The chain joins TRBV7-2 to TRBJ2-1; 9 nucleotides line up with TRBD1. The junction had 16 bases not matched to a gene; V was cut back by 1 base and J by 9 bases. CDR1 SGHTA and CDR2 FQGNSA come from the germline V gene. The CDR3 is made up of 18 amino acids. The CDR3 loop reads CASSLVRSWDREGGEQFF. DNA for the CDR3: TGTGCCAGCAGCTTAGTAAGGTCGTGGGACAGGGAAGGGGGTGAGCAGTTCTTC.

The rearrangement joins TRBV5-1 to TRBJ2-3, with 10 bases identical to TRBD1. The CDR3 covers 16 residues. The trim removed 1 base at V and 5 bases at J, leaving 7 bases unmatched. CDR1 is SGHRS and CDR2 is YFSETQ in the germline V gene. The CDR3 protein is CASSLLTGGAEDTQYF. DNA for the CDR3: TGCGCCAGCAGCTTGTTGACAGGGGGCGCGGAAGATACGCAGTATTTT.

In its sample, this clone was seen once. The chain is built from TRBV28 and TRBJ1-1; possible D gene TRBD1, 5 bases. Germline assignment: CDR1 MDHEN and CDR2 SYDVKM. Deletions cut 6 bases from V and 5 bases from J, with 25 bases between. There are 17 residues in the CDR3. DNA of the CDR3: TGTGCCAGCAGCCTGACAGAAGGGAACCGGGGTGGTACTGAAGCTTTCTTT. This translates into CASSLTEGNRGGTEAFF.

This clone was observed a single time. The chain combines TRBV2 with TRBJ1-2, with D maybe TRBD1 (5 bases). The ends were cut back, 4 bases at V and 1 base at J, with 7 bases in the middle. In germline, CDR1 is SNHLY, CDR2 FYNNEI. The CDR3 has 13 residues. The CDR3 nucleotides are TGTGCCAGCAGTGCAGGGTTTAACTATGGCTACACCTTC. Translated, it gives CASSAGFNYGYTF.

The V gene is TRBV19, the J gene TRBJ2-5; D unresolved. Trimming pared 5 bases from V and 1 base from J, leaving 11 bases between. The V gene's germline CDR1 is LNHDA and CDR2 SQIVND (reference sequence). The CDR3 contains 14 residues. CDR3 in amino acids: CASSEWPIQETQYF. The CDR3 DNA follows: TGTGCCAGTAGTGAATGGCCCATCCAAGAGACCCAGTACTTC. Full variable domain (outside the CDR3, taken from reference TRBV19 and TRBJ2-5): DGGITQSPKYLFRKEGQNVTLSCEQNLNHDAMYWYRQDPGQGLRLIYYSQIVNDFQKGDIAEGYSVSREKKESFPLTVTSAQKNPTAFYLCASSEWPIQETQYFGPGTRLLVL.

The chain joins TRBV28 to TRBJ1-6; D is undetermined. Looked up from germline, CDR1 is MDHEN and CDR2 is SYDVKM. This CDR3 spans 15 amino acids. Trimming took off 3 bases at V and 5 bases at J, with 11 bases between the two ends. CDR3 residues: CASSFSGGDNSPLHF. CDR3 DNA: TGTGCCAGCAGTTTCTCAGGTGGGGATAATTCACCCCTCCACTTT. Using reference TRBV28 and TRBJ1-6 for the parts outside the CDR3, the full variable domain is DVKVTQSSRYLVKRTGEKVFLECVQDMDHENMFWYRQDPGLGLRLIYFSYDVKMKEKGDIPEGYSVSREKKERFSLILESASTNQTSMYLCASSFSGGDNSPLHFGNGTRLTVT.

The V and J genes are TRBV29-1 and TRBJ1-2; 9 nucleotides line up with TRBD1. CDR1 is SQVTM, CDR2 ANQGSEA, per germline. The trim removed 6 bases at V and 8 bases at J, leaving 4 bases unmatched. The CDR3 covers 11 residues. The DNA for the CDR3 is TGCAGCGTGACAGGGGGAGGCGGCTACACCTTC. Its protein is CSVTGGGGYTF.

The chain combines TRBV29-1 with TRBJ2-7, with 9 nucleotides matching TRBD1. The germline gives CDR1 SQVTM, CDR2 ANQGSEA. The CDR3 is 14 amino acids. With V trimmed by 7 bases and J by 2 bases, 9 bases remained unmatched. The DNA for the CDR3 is TGCAGCGCCCGGACAGGGGTAACCGCCTACGAGCAGTACTTC. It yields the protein CSARTGVTAYEQYF.

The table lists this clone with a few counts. The CDR3 DNA reads TGTGCCAGCAGCTTAGGGCAGGCCACAGATACGCAGTATTTT. Its protein is CASSLGQATDTQYF. J is TRBJ2-3 and V is TRBV7-3, with D unclear. The germline V and J ends were trimmed by 2 bases and 2 bases, with 8 bases remaining between them. CDR1 SGHTA and CDR2 FQGTGA come from the germline V gene. The CDR3 covers 14 residues. Variable domain in full (rest from reference TRBV7-3 and TRBJ2-3): GAGVSQTPSNKVTEKGKYVELRCDPISGHTALYWYRQSLGQGPEFLIYFQGTGAADDSGLPNDRFFAVRPEGSVSTLKIQRTERGDSAVYLCASSLGQATDTQYFGPGTRLTVL.

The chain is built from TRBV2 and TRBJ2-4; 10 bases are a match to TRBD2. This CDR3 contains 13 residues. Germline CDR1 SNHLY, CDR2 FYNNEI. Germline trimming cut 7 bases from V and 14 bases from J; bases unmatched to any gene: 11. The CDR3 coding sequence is TGTGCCAGCAAAGTTGGGACTAGCGATGTTGAGTACTTC. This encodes CASKVGTSDVEYF.

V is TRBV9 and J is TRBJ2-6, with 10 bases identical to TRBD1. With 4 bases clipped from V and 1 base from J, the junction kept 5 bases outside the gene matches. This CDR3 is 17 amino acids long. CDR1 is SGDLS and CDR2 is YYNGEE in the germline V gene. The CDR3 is CASSPGQGSSGANVLTF. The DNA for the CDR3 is TGTGCCAGCAGCCCGGGACAGGGGTCATCTGGGGCCAACGTCCTGACTTTC.

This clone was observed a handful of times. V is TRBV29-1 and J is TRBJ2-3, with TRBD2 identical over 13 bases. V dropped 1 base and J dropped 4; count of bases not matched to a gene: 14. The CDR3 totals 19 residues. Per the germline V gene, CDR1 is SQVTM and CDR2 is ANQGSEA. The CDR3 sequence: CSVEGPGMGLAGRADTQYF. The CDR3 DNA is TGCAGCGTTGAAGGTCCCGGCATGGGACTAGCGGGGCGTGCAGATACGCAGTATTTT.

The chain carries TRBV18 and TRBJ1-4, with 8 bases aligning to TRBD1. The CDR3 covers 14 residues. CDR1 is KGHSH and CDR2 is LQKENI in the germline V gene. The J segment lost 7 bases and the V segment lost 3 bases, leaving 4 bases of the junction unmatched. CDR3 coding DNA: TGTGCCAGCTCACCGGGACAGGACATTGAAAAACTGTTTTTT. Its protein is CASSPGQDIEKLFF.

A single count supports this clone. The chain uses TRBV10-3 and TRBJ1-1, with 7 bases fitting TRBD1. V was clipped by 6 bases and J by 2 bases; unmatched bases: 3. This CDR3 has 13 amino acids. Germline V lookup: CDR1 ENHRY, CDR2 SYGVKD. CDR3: CAISDRDNTEAFF. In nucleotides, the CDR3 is TGTGCCATCAGCGACAGGGATAACACTGAAGCTTTCTTT.

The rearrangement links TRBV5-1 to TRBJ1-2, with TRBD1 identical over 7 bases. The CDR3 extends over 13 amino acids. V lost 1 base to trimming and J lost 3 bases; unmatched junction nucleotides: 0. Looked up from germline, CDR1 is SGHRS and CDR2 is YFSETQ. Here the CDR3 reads CASSLTGDYGYTF. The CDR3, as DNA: TGCGCCAGCAGCTTGACAGGGGACTATGGCTACACCTTC.